The next 27 T cell receptor beta chains were all read from a single sample in a study of OX40 agonist ivuxolimab in advanced cancers. Repertoires were generated with immunoSEQ multiplex PCR, while TCRdb's copy carries only in-frame clones and drops some. The data show under 45,000 clones, about 81% seen once. Sequencing was performed on CD4+ or CD8+ T cells sorted from blood, taken in a trial of the OX40 agonist ivuxolimab. These receptors were collected from an adult with an advanced solid tumor such as melanoma, head and neck, liver or kidney cancer.

This clone ranks as medium-sized. The gene calls are TRBV19 and TRBJ1-2; a possible D gene is TRBD1 (5 bases). The CDR3 loop spans 14 amino acids. Trimming shortened V by 3 bases and J by 4 bases, and 12 bases separated the two germline ends. Germline CDR1 is LNHDA and CDR2 is SQIVND (reference sequence). In nucleotides, the CDR3 is TGTGCCAGTAGTATCGAGGACAAACTCTATGGCTACACCTTC. Its protein product is CASSIEDKLYGYTF.

V is TRBV15 and J is TRBJ1-1; D perhaps matches TRBD1 (6 bases). The CDR3 loop spans 18 amino acids. V was cut by 3 bases and J by 0 bases, with 20 bases left in between. Germline CDR1 reads LNHNV; CDR2 reads YYDKDF (reference sequence). CDR3 in DNA: TGTGCCACCAGCAGGAGGGGGGGTGCCGAGCTTCTGAACACTGAAGCTTTCTTT. Amino acid sequence: CATSRRGGAELLNTEAFF.

This chain joins TRBV7-9 and TRBJ2-5, with 7 bases aligning to TRBD1. The germline V gene has CDR1 SEHNR and CDR2 FQNEAQ (reference sequence). The CDR3 is 13 residues long. V shed 4 bases, J shed 5 bases, and the junction held 4 bases outside the gene matches. DNA for the CDR3: TGTGCCAGCAGCTACAGGGGAAGGGAGACCCAGTACTTC. This codes for CASSYRGRETQYF.

The chain links TRBV6-4 to TRBJ2-7, with D perhaps TRBD2 (6 bases). The CDR3 is made up of 16 amino acids. V lost 6 bases and J 3 bases, leaving 21 bases between the germline ends. CDR1 and CDR2 (germline): MRHNA, SNTAGT. The CDR3 sequence is CASSEAGSGRLYEQYF. The CDR3 nucleotides are TGTGCCAGCAGCGAGGCGGGGAGCGGGCGCCTCTACGAGCAGTACTTC.

This clone qualifies as medium-sized. The chain recombines TRBV5-5 with TRBJ1-5; D call uncertain. CDR3 length equals 15 residues. V lost 5 bases, J lost 2 bases, and 14 bases lay in between. From germline, CDR1 is SGHKS and CDR2 YYEKEE (reference sequence). CDR3 amino acids: CASSSMDGGNQPQHF. As DNA, the CDR3 is TGTGCCAGCAGTTCAATGGACGGGGGCAATCAGCCCCAGCATTTT.

The chain uses TRBV5-8 and TRBJ2-5; TRBD1 matches 9 bases. CDR1 and CDR2 (germline): SGHTS, YDEGEE. V shed 4 bases and J 3 bases; nucleotides not matched to a gene: 4. There are 14 residues in the CDR3. The CDR3 spells CASSRGQGKETQYF. The CDR3 nucleotides read TGTGCCAGCAGCCGGGGACAGGGTAAAGAGACCCAGTACTTC.

The rearrangement joins TRBV28 to TRBJ1-5; D remains ambiguous. V was clipped by 3 bases and J by 8 bases, with 2 bases between them. CDR1 and CDR2 (germline): MDHEN, SYDVKM. CDR3 length: 10 amino acids. CDR3 sequence (DNA): TGTGCCAGCAGTTTTAAGCCCCAGCATTTT. Its protein is CASSFKPQHF. Supplemented by reference TRBV28 and TRBJ1-5, the full variable domain reads DVKVTQSSRYLVKRTGEKVFLECVQDMDHENMFWYRQDPGLGLRLIYFSYDVKMKEKGDIPEGYSVSREKKERFSLILESASTNQTSMYLCASSFKPQHFGDGTRLSIL.

The chain has TRBV19 and TRBJ2-3; D possibly uses TRBD1 or TRBD2 (5 bases each). The CDR3 runs 14 residues. Per the germline V gene, CDR1 is LNHDA and CDR2 is SQIVND (reference sequence). Trimming left V 4 bases short and J 6 bases short, with 14 bases between. Written as DNA, the CDR3 is TGTGCCAGTAGTAGAGGGGACCCCCCTGATACGCAGTATTTT. It is translated as CASSRGDPPDTQYF.

This rearrangement joins TRBV18 to TRBJ1-6; a weak D match, TRBD1 (6 bases). The CDR3 is 14 residues long. V was cut by 6 bases and J by 5 bases, with 11 bases left in between. The germline V gene has CDR1 KGHSH and CDR2 LQKENI. CDR3 bases: TGTGCCAGCTCTCAAGACAGGCATAATTCACCCCTCCACTTT. Protein sequence: CASSQDRHNSPLHF.

This chain uses TRBV9 with TRBJ2-5, with 15 positions matching TRBD2. CDR3 length: 17 residues. Germline CDR1 reads SGDLS; CDR2 reads YYNGEE. V lost 3 bases to trimming and J lost 5 bases; unmatched junction nucleotides: 8. In DNA form, the CDR3 reads TGTGCCAGCAGCGGCGGACTAGCGGGGGGGCCCAGGGAGACCCAGTACTTC. Translated: CASSGGLAGGPRETQYF.

This chain uses TRBV18 with TRBJ2-1; D uncertain. The CDR3 extends over 13 amino acids. V lost 1 base and J 5 bases, leaving 6 bases between the germline ends. Germline V gene data show CDR1 as KGHSH and CDR2 as LQKENI. In DNA form, the CDR3 reads TGTGCCAGCTCACCACAGGAGAACAATGAGCAGTTCTTC. This translates into CASSPQENNEQFF.

The chain couples TRBV21-1 to TRBJ2-7; the table's D gene call, TRBD2, was not cross checked with the DNA. TRBV21-1 is shown as a pseudogene. The CDR3 spans 13 residues. CDR3 nucleotides: TGTGCCAGCAGCTCAAGCACGGAGGGCGAGCAGTACTTC. This translates into CASSSSTEGEQYF.

The rearrangement links TRBV7-2 to TRBJ1-4; a possible D gene is TRBD1 (5 bases). In germline, CDR1 is SGHTA, CDR2 FQGNSA. This CDR3 region has 16 residues. V was trimmed by 5 bases and J by 0 bases, leaving 13 bases between them. CDR3 protein: CASSGGSSATNEKLFF. DNA of the CDR3: TGTGCCAGCAGCGGGGGGTCCTCCGCAACTAATGAAAAACTGTTTTTT.

This clone occurred a few times. V usage is TRBV28 and J usage is TRBJ1-3, with TRBD1 identical over 7 bases. Unmatched junction bases numbered 13, after V lost 2 bases and J lost 0 bases. The CDR3 has 19 residues. Germline CDR1 is MDHEN and CDR2 is SYDVKM. The CDR3 region is CASSLTVPYRGYSGNTIYF. In DNA form, the CDR3 reads TGTGCCAGCAGTTTAACCGTGCCTTACAGGGGCTACTCTGGAAACACCATATATTTT. The variable domain in full, completed from reference TRBV28 and TRBJ1-3, reads DVKVTQSSRYLVKRTGEKVFLECVQDMDHENMFWYRQDPGLGLRLIYFSYDVKMKEKGDIPEGYSVSREKKERFSLILESASTNQTSMYLCASSLTVPYRGYSGNTIYFGEGSWLTVV.

The V gene is TRBV11-2, the J gene TRBJ2-7; 7 bases fit TRBD2. This CDR3 region has 15 residues. The germline V gene encodes CDR1 SGHAT and CDR2 FQNNGV. J gave up 0 bases and V 1 base, and 3 bases lay outside the gene matches. This CDR3 is CASSLGGGSSYEQYF. CDR3 coding DNA: TGTGCCAGCAGCTTAGGGGGCGGGAGCTCCTACGAGCAGTACTTC.

This clone was seen just once. The chain employs TRBV19 and TRBJ1-4; the D is unclear. This CDR3 is 15 amino acids long. The germline gives CDR1 LNHDA, CDR2 SQIVND (reference sequence). With 5 bases removed from V and 0 bases from J, the gap between germline ends came to 10 bases. Here the CDR3 reads CASSSSGTTNEKLFF. CDR3 DNA: TGTGCCAGTAGTTCCTCGGGGACAACTAATGAAAAACTGTTTTTT.

The J gene is TRBJ1-3, the V gene TRBV21-1. TRBV21-1 is marked as a pseudogene. This CDR3 contains 12 residues. The CDR3 coding sequence is TGTGCCAGCAGCATTTTTACGAACACCATATATTTT. The encoded protein is CASSIFTNTIYF.

Regarding this clone: This sample also contains other DNA sequences that code for the same CDR3. The chain is built from TRBV14 and TRBJ2-5, with TRBD1 as a possible D gene (5 bases). The CDR3 loop spans 15 amino acids. Trimming took off 9 bases at V and 2 bases at J, with 19 bases between the two ends. Germline values: CDR1 SGHDN, CDR2 FVKESK. CDR3 in DNA: TGTGCCAGATCAAAGGGGCTGCCGTTACAAGAGACCCAGTACTTC. It yields the protein CARSKGLPLQETQYF.

This clone was seen a single time. The J gene is TRBJ1-3, the V gene TRBV9; D gene unclear. Germline CDR1 reads SGDLS; CDR2 reads YYNGEE. The CDR3 consists of 13 residues. V gave up 6 bases and J gave up 0 bases, with 7 bases separating them. CDR3 nucleotides: TGTGCCAGCACAGCAGGCTCTGGAAACACCATATATTTT. This translates into CASTAGSGNTIYF.

The rearrangement uses TRBV20-1 and TRBJ2-5, with a tentative D call TRBD2 (6 bases). This CDR3 spans 10 amino acids. Trimming took off 5 bases at V and 10 bases at J, with 11 bases between the two ends. Looked up from germline, CDR1 is DFQATT and CDR2 is SNEGSKA (reference sequence). As DNA, the CDR3 is TGCAGTGCTGCCCCCGGGGGCCAGTACTTC. This encodes CSAAPGGQYF.

This sequence joins TRBV7-9 and TRBJ2-7; 8 nucleotides match TRBD1. V was clipped by 5 bases and J by 9 bases; unmatched bases: 3. CDR1 and CDR2 (germline): SEHNR, FQNEAQ (reference sequence). The CDR3 is 11 amino acids. This chain's CDR3 is CASSPGQGQYF. The CDR3 DNA reads TGTGCCAGCAGCCCCGGACAGGGGCAGTACTTC.

This clone qualifies as medium-sized. The J gene is TRBJ2-2, the V gene TRBV28; no definite D call. This CDR3 has 12 residues. Trimming took off 3 bases at V and 8 bases at J, with 7 bases between the two ends. In germline, CDR1 is MDHEN, CDR2 SYDVKM. Here the CDR3 DNA reads TGTGCCAGCAGTTTGTCCCTAGGGGAGCTGTTTTTT. It translates to CASSLSLGELFF.

The CDR3 sequence: CASSLSGTANTEAFF. In nucleotides, the CDR3 is TGTGCCAGCAGCCTCTCCGGGACGGCGAACACTGAAGCTTTCTTT. V usage is TRBV7-3 and J usage is TRBJ1-1; D perhaps matches TRBD1 (5 bases). The CDR3 is 15 residues long. The germline V gene encodes CDR1 SGHTA and CDR2 FQGTGA. The V and J ends lost 5 bases and 1 base respectively, with 14 bases between them.

J is TRBJ1-1 and V is TRBV5-1, with unresolved D. The ends were cut back, 5 bases at V and 2 bases at J, with 7 bases in the middle. Germline V gene sequence: CDR1 SGHRS, CDR2 YFSETQ. This CDR3 contains 12 residues. The DNA of the CDR3 is TGCGCCAGCAGTGACCCCAACACTGAAGCTTTCTTT. It codes for CASSDPNTEAFF.

This clone was seen more than once but under ten times. The rearrangement joins TRBV7-9 to TRBJ1-1, with D tentatively TRBD1 (6 bases). The germline gives CDR1 SEHNR, CDR2 FQNEAQ (reference sequence). The CDR3 length is 14 residues. V lost 7 bases, J lost 0 bases, and 12 bases lay in between. CDR3 region: CASTEQGMNTEAFF. CDR3 nucleotide sequence: TGTGCCAGCACCGAACAGGGAATGAACACTGAAGCTTTCTTT.

This rearrangement joins TRBV18 to TRBJ1-3, with no clear D. The CDR3 runs 15 residues. Germline loops: CDR1 KGHSH, CDR2 LQKENI. V lost 3 bases and J lost 4, with 13 bases in between. As DNA, the CDR3 is TGTGCCAGCTCACCGGACGGGTGGCGAGGAAACACCATATATTTT. It codes for CASSPDGWRGNTIYF.

This clone was recorded once. The chain couples TRBV5-1 to TRBJ2-7, with 9 nucleotides matching TRBD1. The CDR3 is 15 amino acids. Unmatched junction bases numbered 11, after V lost 4 bases and J lost 6 bases. Germline CDR1 and CDR2: SGHRS and YFSETQ. The DNA for the CDR3 is TGCGCCAGCAGCCAGTCTGGGGGACAGGGAAGCGAGCAGTACTTC. It specifies CASSQSGGQGSEQYF.